The clone carrying this T cell receptor (beta chain) appeared a single time. This entry comes from a study of T cell changes during pregnancy in multiple sclerosis. J was trimmed by 1 base and V by 3 bases; bases with no gene match: 0. Germline-derived CDR1 and CDR2 are KGHSH and LQKENI. CDR3 length: 16 amino acids. Generated by immunoSEQ multiplex PCR, the TCRdb table keeps only in-frame clones and is missing some. Among 65,000 to 75,000 clones listed, approximately 89% were seen once. The chain recombines TRBV18 with TRBJ2-3; 14 nucleotides line up with TRBD2. This specimen was peripheral blood, taken in the second trimester of pregnancy. This clonotype was obtained from a female donor with multiple sclerosis, enrolled in a pregnancy study. The CDR3 sequence is CASSPGLAGGTDTQYF. In DNA, the CDR3 is TGTGCCAGCTCACCGGGACTAGCGGGGGGCACAGATACGCAGTATTTT.